One sample yielded the 25 T cell receptor beta chains listed below, sequenced in a study of cytomegalovirus exposure and HLA in healthy donors. It was with 60 Vbeta and 13 Jbeta primers that the PCR ran. Sequenced by immunoSEQ multiplex PCR; TCRdb stores in-frame clones only, minus some. Of about 160,000 clones in the sample, approximately 77% were seen once. The sample consisted of PBMCs. The receptors were gathered from a man aged 50 to 60 in good health and CMV-seropositive.

The V call is TRBV4-2, the J call TRBJ1-4, with D unclear. CDR3 length equals 14 residues. Germline V gene lookup returns CDR1 LGHNA and CDR2 YNFKEQ. V lost 0 bases to trimming and J lost 5 bases, with 7 bases between them. The CDR3 sequence is CASSQDRGNEKLFF. The CDR3 bases are TGTGCCAGCAGCCAAGATCGAGGAAATGAAAAACTGTTTTTT.

This clone was recorded once. The CDR3 nucleotides read TGTGCCAGCAGCTTGGCGGGACTAGCGGGGGCCGAGCAGTACTTC. Encoded protein: CASSLAGLAGAEQYF. This chain joins TRBV5-4 and TRBJ2-7; TRBD2 matches at 14 bases. Trimming at V came to 0 bases and at J to 6 bases, leaving 2 bases not matched to a gene. The CDR3 contains 15 residues. Germline loops: CDR1 SGHNT, CDR2 YYREEE (reference sequence).

The J gene is TRBJ2-3, the V gene TRBV4-1, with 8 positions matching TRBD1. Germline CDR1 and CDR2: MGHRA and YSYEKL. The CDR3 has 15 amino acids. Germline trimming cut 1 base from V and 3 bases from J; bases unmatched to any gene: 3. The CDR3 region is CASSQGGQATDTQYF. CDR3 nucleotide sequence: TGCGCCAGCAGCCAAGGGGGACAGGCTACAGATACGCAGTATTTT.

J is TRBJ1-2 and V is TRBV6-5, with a possible D match to TRBD1 (6 bases). Germline V gene data show CDR1 as MNHEY and CDR2 as SVGAGI. V shed 5 bases and J shed 4 bases, with 11 bases lying between them. This CDR3 spans 13 amino acids. CDR3 in DNA: TGTGCCAGCAGTCGAGGGGGGGTCTATGGCTACACCTTC. It specifies CASSRGGVYGYTF.

V usage is TRBV11-2 and J usage is TRBJ1-1; 7 positions agree with TRBD1. The CDR3 loop spans 14 amino acids. Trimming cost V 3 bases and J 4 bases; bases outside gene matches: 5. CDR1 is SGHAT, CDR2 FQNNGV, per germline. The CDR3 nucleotides are TGTGCCAGCAGCTTTGGCAGGGGGAGCACTGAAGCTTTCTTT. Residues: CASSFGRGSTEAFF.

The CDR3 spells CASSPQGARAEAFF. The CDR3 DNA reads TGTGCCAGCAGCCCACAGGGGGCTAGGGCCGAAGCTTTCTTT. This sequence joins TRBV5-4 and TRBJ1-1, with 9 positions matching TRBD1. Trimming removed 4 bases from V and 8 bases from J; junction bases left unmatched: 9. This CDR3 has 14 residues. CDR1 is SGHNT and CDR2 is YYREEE in the germline V gene (reference sequence).

As to this clone: One junction end does not reproduce the germline sequence, and a read error may be involved. The V call is TRBV10-3, the J call TRBJ1-1; D possibly corresponds to TRBD1 (6 bases). The CDR3 has 16 residues. Germline values: CDR1 ENHRY, CDR2 SYGVKD. The DNA for the CDR3 is TGTGCCATCAGTGAGTACAACAGGGTCTCCGGCACTGAAGCTTCCTTT. This encodes CAISEYNRVSGTEASF.

The chain carries TRBV9 and TRBJ1-1, with 9 bases fitting TRBD1. V lost 0 bases to trimming and J lost 3 bases; unmatched junction nucleotides: 9. Per germline, CDR1 SGDLS and CDR2 YYNGEE. The CDR3 has 17 amino acids. The CDR3 sequence is CASSVGDRAFIDTEAFF. The CDR3 nucleotides are TGTGCCAGCAGCGTAGGGGACAGGGCATTTATCGACACTGAAGCTTTCTTT.

The rearrangement uses TRBV7-9 and TRBJ1-4; D gene ambiguous. V dropped 8 bases and J dropped 3 bases, with 10 bases sitting between them. Germline V lookup: CDR1 SEHNR, CDR2 FQNEAQ (reference sequence). The CDR3 contains 13 residues. DNA for the CDR3: TGTGCCAGCGACCGAGGTCCTAATGAAAAACTGTTTTTT. Its protein is CASDRGPNEKLFF.

This chain uses TRBV19 with TRBJ1-1; 7 nucleotides match TRBD1. CDR1 and CDR2 (germline): LNHDA, SQIVND (reference sequence). The CDR3 length is 15 residues. The V segment lost 3 bases and the J segment 4 bases; nucleotides outside the gene matches: 8. The CDR3 loop is CASSIRQGRGTEAFF. CDR3 nucleotide sequence: TGTGCCAGTAGTATCCGACAGGGCAGGGGCACTGAAGCTTTCTTT.

The genes are TRBV25-1 and TRBJ1-2, with D hard to call. CDR3 size: 16 residues. Germline V gene data show CDR1 as MGHDK and CDR2 as SYGVNS. The germline V and J ends were trimmed by 3 bases and 1 base, with 15 bases remaining between them. The CDR3 is CASSDPSMERNYGYTF. CDR3 coding DNA: TGTGCCAGCAGTGATCCCTCAATGGAGCGTAACTATGGCTACACCTTC.

The chain couples TRBV18 to TRBJ1-5, with 9 nucleotides matching TRBD1. The CDR3 covers 15 residues. The germline CDR1 and CDR2 sequences are KGHSH and LQKENI. The trim removed 6 bases at V and 7 bases at J, leaving 10 bases unmatched. The CDR3 loop is CASSPPGQGPQPQHF. CDR3 coding DNA: TGTGCCAGCTCCCCTCCGGGACAGGGCCCCCAGCCCCAGCATTTT.

This chain connects TRBV6-6 to TRBJ2-5, with 11 bases lining up with TRBD1. CDR3 length equals 15 residues. Germline values: CDR1 MNHNY, CDR2 SVGAGI (reference sequence). V shed 5 bases and J 5 bases; nucleotides not matched to a gene: 7. Here the CDR3 DNA reads TGTGCCAGCAGTCCTAGGACAGGGGGCCTCGAGACCCAGTACTTC. This sequence encodes CASSPRTGGLETQYF.

CDR3: CASSLGTGVGNTIYF. DNA for the CDR3: TGTGCCAGCAGCTTAGGAACAGGGGTTGGAAACACCATATATTTT. The rearrangement uses TRBV7-8 and TRBJ1-3; 7 bases match TRBD1. Trimming cost V 1 base and J 3 bases; bases outside gene matches: 3. The germline V gene has CDR1 SGHVS and CDR2 FQNEAQ. The CDR3 spans 15 residues.

This clone has just a few counts. The gene calls are TRBV12-5 and TRBJ1-2, with unresolved D. The V gene's germline CDR1 is LGHNT and CDR2 FRNRAP. The CDR3 length is 12 residues. The germline V and J ends were trimmed by 2 bases and 7 bases, with 8 bases remaining between them. DNA for the CDR3: TGTGCTAGTGGTTTGACCGGGAGTGGCTACACCTTC. This sequence encodes CASGLTGSGYTF. Drawing the rest from reference TRBV12-5 and TRBJ1-2, the complete variable domain is DARVTQTPRHKVTEMGQEVTMRCQPILGHNTVFWYRQTMMQGLELLAYFRNRAPLDDSGMPKDRFSAEMPDATLATLKIQPSEPRDSAVYFCASGLTGSGYTFGSGTRLTVV.

The rearrangement uses TRBV4-3 and TRBJ2-2; D is undetermined. Between the trimmed V and J ends, which lost 0 bases and 2 bases, there was a span of 4 bases. Germline CDR1 LGHNA, CDR2 YSLEER. CDR3 length: 14 residues. The CDR3 DNA reads as TGCGCCAGCAGCCAAGATAGTAACACCGGGGAGCTGTTTTTT. Its translation: CASSQDSNTGELFF.

The CDR3 DNA reads as TGTGCCAGCAGCCTCCGACAGGGGAGCACAGATACGCAGTATTTT. Translation: CASSLRQGSTDTQYF. This sequence joins TRBV11-2 and TRBJ2-3; 8 nucleotides match TRBD1. J was trimmed by 0 bases and V by 5 bases; bases with no gene match: 4. This CDR3 spans 15 amino acids. CDR1 is SGHAT, CDR2 FQNNGV, per germline.

The CDR3 sequence: CASSLAIPGTYEQYF. CDR3 nucleotides: TGTGCCAGCAGCTTAGCCATTCCTGGCACCTACGAGCAGTACTTC. J is TRBJ2-7 and V is TRBV7-2; unclear D gene. From germline, CDR1 is SGHTA and CDR2 FQGNSA. The CDR3 consists of 15 residues. V gave up 0 bases and J gave up 2 bases, with 11 bases separating them.

CDR3 nucleotide sequence: TGTGCCAGCAGCTTCCCTGTCGTAGATACGCAGTATTTT. The encoded protein is CASSFPVVDTQYF. V gene TRBV7-9 combines with J gene TRBJ2-3; D is unresolved. This CDR3 is built from 13 residues. Trimming shortened V by 3 bases and J by 5 bases, and 9 bases separated the two germline ends. CDR1 is SEHNR and CDR2 is FQNEAQ in the germline V gene (reference sequence).

CDR3 sequence reads: CASSNLDRAGANVLTF. DNA of the CDR3: TGTGCCAGCAGCAATCTAGACAGGGCTGGGGCCAACGTCCTGACTTTC. The V gene is TRBV5-4, the J gene TRBJ2-6, with 7 bases lining up with TRBD1. Trimming at V came to 4 bases and at J to 2 bases, leaving 6 bases not matched to a gene. CDR3 length: 16 amino acids. Per germline, CDR1 SGHNT and CDR2 YYREEE (reference sequence).

Only a few counts were recorded for this clone. This chain connects TRBV25-1 to TRBJ1-1; no definite D call. Germline V CDR1 and CDR2: MGHDK, SYGVNS. The V end lost 4 bases, the J end lost 0 bases, and 12 bases lay between the germline ends. The CDR3 has 15 residues. The CDR3 DNA is TGTGCCAGCAGTGGCCTAGCGTCTATGAACACTGAAGCTTTCTTT. The encoded protein is CASSGLASMNTEAFF.

Only a few counts were recorded for this clone. DNA of the CDR3: TGCGCCAGCAGCTCCGGCCCGCAGGTGTCTGGAAACACCATATATTTT. This translates into CASSSGPQVSGNTIYF. V gene TRBV5-1 combines with J gene TRBJ1-3, with D uncertain. Trimming took off 3 bases at V and 1 base at J, with 14 bases between the two ends. Germline values: CDR1 SGHRS, CDR2 YFSETQ. CDR3 length: 16 amino acids.

This clone was observed once. J is TRBJ1-4 and V is TRBV7-9, with TRBD1 matching over 11 bases. There are 18 residues in the CDR3. The junction had 14 bases not matched to a gene; V was cut back by 3 bases and J by 8 bases. Germline V gene data show CDR1 as SEHNR and CDR2 as FQNEAQ (reference sequence). The CDR3 loop reads CASSFGTGGEIGGEKLFF. The DNA of the CDR3 is TGTGCCAGCAGCTTCGGGACAGGGGGGGAGATAGGAGGAGAAAAACTGTTTTTT.

V is TRBV5-1 and J is TRBJ1-2; D may be TRBD1 (6 bases). Trimming shortened V by 0 bases and J by 8 bases, and 23 bases separated the two germline ends. The CDR3 covers 17 residues. CDR1 is SGHRS, CDR2 YFSETQ, per germline. The chain's CDR3 is CASSLVAGGAGAGGYTF. DNA for the CDR3: TGCGCCAGCAGCTTGGTAGCTGGGGGTGCGGGGGCGGGGGGCTACACCTTC.

This rearrangement joins TRBV27 to TRBJ2-6, with 8 bases aligning to TRBD2. The V gene's germline CDR1 is MNHEY and CDR2 SMNVEV (reference sequence). V dropped 6 bases and J dropped 4; count of bases not matched to a gene: 8. CDR3 size: 16 residues. The CDR3 nucleotides read TGTGCCAGCAGCCCCCTCGGGGGGGCCGGGGCCAACGTCCTGACTTTC. Protein product: CASSPLGGAGANVLTF.